This T cell receptor (beta chain) was identified in a study of metastatic and nonmetastatic thyroid tumors. Methods used by the authors: A distant-metastasis classifier for papillary thyroid cancer was built using CDR3 differences across clinicopathological groups. TCRdb reprocessed the PCR reads via MiXCR. TCRdb, rather than the study authors, made the V and J calls. The sample comprises some 83,000 clones, 9.5% to 15% of which are singletons, and about 10% rests with the top ten. Study-wide points: Reported TCR beta diversity, measured in blood and tumor, was significantly higher for malignant thyroid tumors than for benign nodules.

Concerning this clone: Its antigen is not known. The germline gene is not matched at one end of the junction; a read error may be the cause.

Each patient went into thyroid surgery without having received any treatment. This CDR3 region has 14 residues. The germline gives CDR1 LGHDT, CDR2 YNNKEL (reference sequence). The sequence derives from a female donor with papillary thyroid cancer or a benign thyroid nodule (not recorded which). Some clones in this sample may be carry-over from other donors' samples. The chain links TRBV3-1 to TRBJ1-2; a possible D gene is TRBD1 (5 bases). Material: tumor tissue. The CDR3 reads CASSQGPANYGNTF. Here the CDR3 DNA reads TGTGCCAGCAGCCAGGGACCGGCTAACTATGGCAACACCTTC.